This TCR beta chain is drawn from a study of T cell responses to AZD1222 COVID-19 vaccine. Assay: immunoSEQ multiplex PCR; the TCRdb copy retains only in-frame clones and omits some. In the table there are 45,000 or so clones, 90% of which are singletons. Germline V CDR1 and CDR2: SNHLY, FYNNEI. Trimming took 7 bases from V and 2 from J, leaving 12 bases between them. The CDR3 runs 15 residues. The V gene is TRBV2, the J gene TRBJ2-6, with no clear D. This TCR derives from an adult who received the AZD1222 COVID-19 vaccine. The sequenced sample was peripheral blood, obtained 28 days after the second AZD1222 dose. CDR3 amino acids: CASKNWGAGANVLTF. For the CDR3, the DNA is TGTGCCAGCAAAAACTGGGGTGCTGGGGCCAACGTCCTGACTTTC.